This T cell receptor beta chain was found in a study of blood T cell repertoires in COVID-19. The wider study: Samples taken during acute and convalescent COVID-19 were collected in the United States, Italy and Spain. T cells, B-cell-depleted T cells, or PBMCs supplied cDNA or gDNA.

Original processing notes: Amplification from reference gene primers served as the basis for estimated nucleated cell counts. The assay was immunoSEQ multiplex PCR, and TCRdb's table has in-frame clones only and misses some. V and J calls and clone size come straight from that table; D and trimming were deduced from the DNA. The top ten hold 5.5% to 7% of the sample, which has 150,000 to 250,000 clones, around 75% seen once. Seattle researchers signed up patients amid active infection and tracked them longitudinally. The specimen sequenced was peripheral blood. This sequence was found in a woman in her thirties or forties with COVID-19, enrolled during active disease.

CDR3 sequence reads: CASSSTGTGVRIYGYTF. DNA of the CDR3: TGTGCCAGCAGCTCAACCGGGACAGGCGTGAGGATCTATGGCTACACCTTC. The chain combines TRBV7-8 with TRBJ1-2; 8 bases match TRBD1. The CDR3 length is 17 residues. V dropped 4 bases and J dropped 4; count of bases not matched to a gene: 14. Germline loops: CDR1 SGHVS, CDR2 FQNEAQ.